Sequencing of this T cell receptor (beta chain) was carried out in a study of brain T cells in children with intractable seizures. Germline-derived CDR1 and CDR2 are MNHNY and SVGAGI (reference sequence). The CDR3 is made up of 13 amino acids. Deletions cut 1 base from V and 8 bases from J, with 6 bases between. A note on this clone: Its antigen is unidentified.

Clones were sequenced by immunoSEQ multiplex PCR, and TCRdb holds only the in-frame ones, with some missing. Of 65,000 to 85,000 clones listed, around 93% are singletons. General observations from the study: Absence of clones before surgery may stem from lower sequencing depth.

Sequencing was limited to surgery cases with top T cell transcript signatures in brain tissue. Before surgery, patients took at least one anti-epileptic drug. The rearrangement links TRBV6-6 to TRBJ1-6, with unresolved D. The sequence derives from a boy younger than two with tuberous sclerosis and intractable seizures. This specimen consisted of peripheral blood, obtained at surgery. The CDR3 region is CASSYLDHSPLHF. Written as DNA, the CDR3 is TGTGCCAGCAGTTACTTAGATCATTCACCCCTCCACTTT.